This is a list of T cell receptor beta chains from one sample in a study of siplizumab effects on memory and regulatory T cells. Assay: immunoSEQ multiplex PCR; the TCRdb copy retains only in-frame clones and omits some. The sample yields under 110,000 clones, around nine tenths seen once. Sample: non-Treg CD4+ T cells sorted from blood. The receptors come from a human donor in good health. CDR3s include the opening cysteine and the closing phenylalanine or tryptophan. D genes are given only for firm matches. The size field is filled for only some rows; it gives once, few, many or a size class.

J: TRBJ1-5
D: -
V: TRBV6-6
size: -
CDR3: CASKRGLYSNQPQHF
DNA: TGTGCCAGCAAAAGGGGACTGTATAGCAATCAGCCCCAGCATTTT

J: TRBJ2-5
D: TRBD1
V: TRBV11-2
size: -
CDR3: CASSLTGVQETQYF
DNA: TGTGCCAGCAGCCTAACAGGGGTCCAGGAGACCCAGTACTTC

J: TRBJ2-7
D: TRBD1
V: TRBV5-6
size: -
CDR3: CASSLGTGIYEQYF
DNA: TGTGCCAGCAGCTTGGGGACAGGTATCTACGAGCAGTACTTC

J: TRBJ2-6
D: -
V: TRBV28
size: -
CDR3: CASSHPRGANVLTF
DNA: TGTGCCAGCAGTCACCCCCGCGGGGCCAACGTCCTGACTTTC

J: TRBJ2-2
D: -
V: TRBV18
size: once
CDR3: CASSPGAAGNTGELFF
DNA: TGTGCCAGCTCACCAGGAGCAGCGGGCAACACCGGGGAGCTGTTTTTT

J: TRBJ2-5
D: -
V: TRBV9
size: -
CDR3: CASSVRGEETQYF
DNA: TGTGCCAGCAGCGTCCGGGGAGAGGAGACCCAGTACTTC

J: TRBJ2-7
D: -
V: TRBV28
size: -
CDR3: CASADDQGSYEQYF
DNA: TGTGCCAGCGCTGATGACCAGGGGTCCTACGAGCAGTACTTC

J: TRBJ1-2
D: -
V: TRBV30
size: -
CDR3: CARGIRDGYGYTF
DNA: TGTGCCCGCGGTATTAGGGACGGCTATGGCTACACCTTC

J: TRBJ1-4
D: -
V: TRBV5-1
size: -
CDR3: CASSLGGTVNEKLFF
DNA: TGCGCCAGCAGCTTGGGGGGGACGGTAAATGAAAAACTGTTTTTT

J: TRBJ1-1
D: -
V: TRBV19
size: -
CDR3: CASGDRPNTEAFF
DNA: TGTGCCAGTGGAGACAGGCCAAACACTGAAGCTTTCTTT

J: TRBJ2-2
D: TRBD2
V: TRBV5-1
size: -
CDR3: CASTWSGRNTGELFF
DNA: TGCGCCAGCACATGGAGCGGGAGAAACACCGGGGAGCTGTTTTTT

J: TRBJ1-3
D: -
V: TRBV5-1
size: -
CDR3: CASSLSWVSGNTIYF
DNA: TGCGCCAGCAGCTTGTCTTGGGTATCGGGAAACACCATATATTTT

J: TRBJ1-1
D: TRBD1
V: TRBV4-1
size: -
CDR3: CASSQQGANTEAFF
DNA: TGCGCCAGCAGCCAACAGGGGGCGAACACTGAAGCTTTCTTT

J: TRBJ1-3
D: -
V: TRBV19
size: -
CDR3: CASSIPGDVILSAGNTIYF
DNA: TGTGCCAGTAGTATACCAGGGGATGTAATCCTCTCTGCGGGAAACACCATATATTTT

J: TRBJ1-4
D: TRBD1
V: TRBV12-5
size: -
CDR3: CASGNDRDEKLFF
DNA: TGTGCTAGTGGTAACGACAGGGATGAAAAACTGTTTTTT

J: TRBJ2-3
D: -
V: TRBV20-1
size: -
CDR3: CSASGTDTQYF
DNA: TGCAGTGCTAGTGGAACAGATACGCAGTATTTT

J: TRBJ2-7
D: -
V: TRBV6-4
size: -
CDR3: CASSDRPSAVGKYF
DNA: TGTGCCAGCAGTGACCGGCCTAGCGCTGTGGGAAAGTACTTC

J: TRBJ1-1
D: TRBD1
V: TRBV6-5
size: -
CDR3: CASRRTGTGHTEAFF
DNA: TGTGCCAGCAGGCGTACCGGGACAGGCCACACTGAAGCTTTCTTT

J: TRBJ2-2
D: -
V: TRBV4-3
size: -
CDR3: CASSQTTGGDTGELFF
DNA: TGCGCCAGCAGCCAAACCACAGGGGGGGACACCGGGGAGCTGTTTTTT

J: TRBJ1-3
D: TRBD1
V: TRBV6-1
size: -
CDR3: CASSGGTGSKATIYF
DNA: TGTGCCAGCAGTGGGGGGACAGGGAGTAAGGCCACCATATATTTT

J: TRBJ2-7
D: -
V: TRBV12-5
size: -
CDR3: CASGPGDGRYEQYF
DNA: TGTGCTAGTGGTCCGGGCGATGGACGCTACGAGCAGTACTTC

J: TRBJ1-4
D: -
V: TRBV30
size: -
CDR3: CAWKAQGFQLFF
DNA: TGTGCCTGGAAGGCACAAGGTTTTCAACTGTTTTTT

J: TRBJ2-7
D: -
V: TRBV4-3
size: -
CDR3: CASSQEQGSGTYEQYF
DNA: TGCGCCAGCAGCCAAGAACAGGGTAGCGGAACCTACGAGCAGTACTTC

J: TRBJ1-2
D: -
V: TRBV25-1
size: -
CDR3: CASSPRVGPVEGFYGYTF
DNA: TGTGCCAGCAGCCCCCGGGTGGGTCCGGTGGAGGGGTTCTATGGCTACACCTTC

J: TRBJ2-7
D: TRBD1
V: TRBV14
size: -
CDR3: CASSTFPGTGLGPKTLSYEQYF
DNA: TGTGCCAGCAGCACATTCCCGGGGACAGGGTTGGGTCCGAAGACCCTCTCCTACGAGCAGTACTTC

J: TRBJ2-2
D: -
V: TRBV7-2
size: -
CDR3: CASSLGAGSNTGELFF
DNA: TGTGCCAGCAGCTTAGGGGCGGGGTCGAACACCGGGGAGCTGTTTTTT

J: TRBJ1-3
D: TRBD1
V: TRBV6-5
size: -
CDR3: CASSRQGLGNTIYF
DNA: TGTGCCAGCAGTCGACAGGGTCTTGGGAACACCATATATTTT

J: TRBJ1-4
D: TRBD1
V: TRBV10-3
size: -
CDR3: CAIRGQVREKLFF
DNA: TGTGCCATCAGGGGACAGGTACGAGAAAAACTGTTTTTT

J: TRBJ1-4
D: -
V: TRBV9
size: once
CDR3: CASSVPGANEKLFF
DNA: TGTGCCAGCAGCGTTCCGGGAGCAAATGAAAAACTGTTTTTT

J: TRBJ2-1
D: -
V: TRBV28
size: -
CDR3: CASRPFGGQYNEQFF
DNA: TGTGCCAGCAGGCCTTTTGGGGGGCAGTACAATGAGCAGTTCTTC

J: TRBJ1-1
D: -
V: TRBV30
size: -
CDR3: CAWKGALNTEAFF
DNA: TGTGCCTGGAAGGGAGCGCTGAACACTGAAGCTTTCTTT

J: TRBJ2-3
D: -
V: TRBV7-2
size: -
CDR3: CASSRYTDTQYF
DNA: TGTGCCAGCAGCCGGTACACAGATACGCAGTATTTT

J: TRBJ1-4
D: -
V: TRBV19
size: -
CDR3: CASSTEPDSATNEKLFF
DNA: TGTGCCAGTAGTACTGAGCCTGACAGTGCAACTAATGAAAAACTGTTTTTT

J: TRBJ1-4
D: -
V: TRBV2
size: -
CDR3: CASSSGWGNEKLFF
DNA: TGTGCCAGCAGTTCAGGCTGGGGAAATGAAAAACTGTTTTTT

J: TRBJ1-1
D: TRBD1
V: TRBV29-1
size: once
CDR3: CSVYRGGEAFF
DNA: TGCAGCGTTTACAGGGGGGGTGAAGCTTTCTTT

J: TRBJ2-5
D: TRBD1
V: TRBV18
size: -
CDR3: CASSPGTGEETQYF
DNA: TGTGCCAGCTCACCCGGGACAGGAGAAGAGACCCAGTACTTC

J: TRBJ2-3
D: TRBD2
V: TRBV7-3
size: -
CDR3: CASSPSGSTDTQYF
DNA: TGTGCCAGCAGCCCTAGCGGTAGCACAGATACGCAGTATTTT

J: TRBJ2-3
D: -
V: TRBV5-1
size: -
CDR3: CASSVAGAGDTQYF
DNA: TGCGCCAGCAGTGTGGCGGGCGCGGGAGATACGCAGTATTTT

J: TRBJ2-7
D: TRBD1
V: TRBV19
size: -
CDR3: CASSIGQGAGYEQYF
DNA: TGTGCCAGTAGTATCGGACAGGGGGCGGGCTACGAGCAGTACTTC

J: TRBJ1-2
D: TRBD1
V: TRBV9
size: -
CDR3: CASGTGIQDGYTF
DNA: TGTGCCAGTGGGACAGGCATCCAGGATGGCTACACCTTC

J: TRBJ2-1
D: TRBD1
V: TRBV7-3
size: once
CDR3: CASSWTGGREQFF
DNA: TGTGCCAGCAGCTGGACAGGAGGACGTGAGCAGTTCTTC

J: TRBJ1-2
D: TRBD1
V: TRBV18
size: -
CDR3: CASSPDRAYGYTF
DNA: TGTGCCAGCTCACCAGACAGGGCATATGGCTACACCTTC

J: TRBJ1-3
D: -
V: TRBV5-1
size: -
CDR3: CASSPGPRISGNTIYF
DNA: TGCGCCAGCAGCCCGGGACCCCGGATCTCTGGAAACACCATATATTTT

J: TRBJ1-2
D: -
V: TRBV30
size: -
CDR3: CAWRLYGYTF
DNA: TGTGCCTGGAGACTCTATGGCTACACCTTC

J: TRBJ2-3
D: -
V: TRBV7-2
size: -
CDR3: CASSLGPPATGADTQYF
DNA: TGTGCCAGCAGCTTAGGCCCACCAGCGACTGGGGCAGATACGCAGTATTTT

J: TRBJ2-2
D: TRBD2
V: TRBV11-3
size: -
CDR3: CASSPRLAGGPGGELFF
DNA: TGTGCCAGCAGCCCACGACTAGCGGGAGGGCCCGGCGGGGAGCTGTTTTTT

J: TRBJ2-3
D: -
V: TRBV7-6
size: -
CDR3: CASSLGLVGDTQYF
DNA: TGTGCCAGCAGCTTAGGCCTAGTGGGAGATACGCAGTATTTT